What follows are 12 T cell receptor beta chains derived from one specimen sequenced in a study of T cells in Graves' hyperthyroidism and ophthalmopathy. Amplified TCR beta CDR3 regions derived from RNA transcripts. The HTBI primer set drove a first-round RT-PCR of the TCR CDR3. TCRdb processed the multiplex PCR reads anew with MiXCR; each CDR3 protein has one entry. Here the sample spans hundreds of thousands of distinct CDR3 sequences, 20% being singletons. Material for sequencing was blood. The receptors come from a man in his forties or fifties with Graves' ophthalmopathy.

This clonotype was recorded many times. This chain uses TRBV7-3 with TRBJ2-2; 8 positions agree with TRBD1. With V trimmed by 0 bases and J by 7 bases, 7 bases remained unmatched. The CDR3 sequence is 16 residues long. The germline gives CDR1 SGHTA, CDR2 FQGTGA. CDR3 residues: CASSLTPGQGGGELFF. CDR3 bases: TGTGCCAGCAGCTTAACCCCTGGACAGGGTGGCGGGGAGCTGTTTTTT.

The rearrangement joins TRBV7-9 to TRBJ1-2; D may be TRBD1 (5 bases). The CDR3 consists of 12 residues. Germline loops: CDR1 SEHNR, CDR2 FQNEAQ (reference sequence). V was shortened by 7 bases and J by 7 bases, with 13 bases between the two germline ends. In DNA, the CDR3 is TGTGCCAGCAACCCGGACACCAGTGGCTACACCTTC. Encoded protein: CASNPDTSGYTF.

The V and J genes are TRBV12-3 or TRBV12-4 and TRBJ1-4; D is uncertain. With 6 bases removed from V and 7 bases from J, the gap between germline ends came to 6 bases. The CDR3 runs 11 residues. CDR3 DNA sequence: TGTGCCAGCAGCCGGCTTGAAAAACTGTTTTTT. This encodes CASSRLEKLFF.

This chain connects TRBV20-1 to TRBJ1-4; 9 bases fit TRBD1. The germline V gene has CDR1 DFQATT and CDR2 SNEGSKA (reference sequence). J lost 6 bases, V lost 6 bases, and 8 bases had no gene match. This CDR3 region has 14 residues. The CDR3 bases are TGCAGTGCCCGAGGGGACAGGGCGGATGAAAAACTGTTTTTT. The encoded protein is CSARGDRADEKLFF.

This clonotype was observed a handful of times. The CDR3 DNA follows: TGCAGCGTTGATCCTTCGGGGACCCAGTACTTC. This codes for CSVDPSGTQYF. V is TRBV29-1 and J is TRBJ2-5; D gene unclear. CDR3 length: 11 amino acids. The ends were cut back, 3 bases at V and 7 bases at J, with 9 bases in the middle. Germline-derived CDR1 and CDR2 are SQVTM and ANQGSEA.

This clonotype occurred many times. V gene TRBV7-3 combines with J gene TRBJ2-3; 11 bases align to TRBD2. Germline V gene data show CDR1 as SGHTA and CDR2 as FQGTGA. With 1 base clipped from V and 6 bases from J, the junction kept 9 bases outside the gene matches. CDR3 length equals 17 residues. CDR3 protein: CASSLIGSGGAEDTQYF. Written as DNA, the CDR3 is TGTGCCAGCAGCTTAATCGGTAGCGGGGGGGCCGAGGATACGCAGTATTTT.

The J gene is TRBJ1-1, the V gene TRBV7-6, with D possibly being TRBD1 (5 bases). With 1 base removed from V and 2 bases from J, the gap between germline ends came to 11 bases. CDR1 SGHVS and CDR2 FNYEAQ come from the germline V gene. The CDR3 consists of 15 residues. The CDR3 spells CASSLGLGLNTEAFF. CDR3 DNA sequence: TGTGCCAGCAGCTTAGGTCTGGGACTAAACACTGAAGCTTTCTTT.

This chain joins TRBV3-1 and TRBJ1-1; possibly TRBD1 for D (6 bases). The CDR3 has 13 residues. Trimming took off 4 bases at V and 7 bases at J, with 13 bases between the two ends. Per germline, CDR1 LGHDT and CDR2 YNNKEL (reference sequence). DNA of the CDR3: TGTGCCAGCAGCCTAGGGGGGGGTCTTGAAGCTTTCTTT. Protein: CASSLGGGLEAFF.

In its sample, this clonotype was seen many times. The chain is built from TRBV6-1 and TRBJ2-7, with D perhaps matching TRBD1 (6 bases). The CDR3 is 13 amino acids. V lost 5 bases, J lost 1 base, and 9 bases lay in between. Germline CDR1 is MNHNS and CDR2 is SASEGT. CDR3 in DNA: TGTGCCAGCAGTTTGGACAGATCCTACGAGCAGTACTTC. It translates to CASSLDRSYEQYF.

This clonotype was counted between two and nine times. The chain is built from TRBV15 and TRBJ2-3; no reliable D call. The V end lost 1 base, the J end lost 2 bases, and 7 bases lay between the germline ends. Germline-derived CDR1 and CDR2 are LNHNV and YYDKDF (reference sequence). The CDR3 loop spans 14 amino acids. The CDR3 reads CATSRGATTDTQYF. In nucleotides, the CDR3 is TGTGCCACCAGCAGAGGGGCCACCACAGATACGCAGTATTTT. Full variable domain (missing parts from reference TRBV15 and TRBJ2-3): DAMVIQNPRYQVTQFGKPVTLSCSQTLNHNVMYWYQQKSSQAPKLLFHYYDKDFNNEADTPDNFQSRRPNTSFCFLDIRSPGLGDTAMYLCATSRGATTDTQYFGPGTRLTVL.

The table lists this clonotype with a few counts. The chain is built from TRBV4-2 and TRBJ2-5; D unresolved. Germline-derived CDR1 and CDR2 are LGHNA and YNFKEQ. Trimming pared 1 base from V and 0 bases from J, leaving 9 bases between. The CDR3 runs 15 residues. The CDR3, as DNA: TGTGCCAGCAGCCAAGGAGGACCCGACCAAGAGACCCAGTACTTC. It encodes CASSQGGPDQETQYF.

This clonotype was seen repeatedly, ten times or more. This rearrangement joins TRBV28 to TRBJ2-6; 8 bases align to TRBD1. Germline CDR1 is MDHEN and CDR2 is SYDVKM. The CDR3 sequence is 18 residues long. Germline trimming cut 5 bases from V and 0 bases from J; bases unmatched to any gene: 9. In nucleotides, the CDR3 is TGTGCCAGCAGTCCAGGACAGGGCATCCCCTCTGGGGCCAACGTCCTGACTTTC. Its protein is CASSPGQGIPSGANVLTF.